This T cell receptor (beta chain) was profiled in a study of blood T cells in healthy people across ages. Peripheral blood from each donor was collected in a volume of approximately 9.2 milliliters. Together with a sample-barcoded 5' primer, a J-beta primer mix was included in a second PCR lasting roughly 6 to 12 cycles. All cDNA molecules were each tagged by a template-switch adaptor with 12 random nucleotides. One entry per CDR3 protein results from TCRdb running MiXCR on the 5' RACE reads. The sample contains about 640,000 distinct CDR3 sequences, 58% of which appear only once. Germline loops: CDR1 DFQATT, CDR2 SNEGSKA (reference sequence). This CDR3 has 11 residues. Between the trimmed V and J ends, which lost 6 bases and 7 bases, there was a span of 12 bases.

The source is a man aged 60 to 75 in good health. The specimen was blood. This sequence joins TRBV20-1 and TRBJ1-2; D unclear. The CDR3 nucleotides are TGCAGTGCCACGGTCCCCGGTGGCTACACCTTC. It codes for CSATVPGGYTF.